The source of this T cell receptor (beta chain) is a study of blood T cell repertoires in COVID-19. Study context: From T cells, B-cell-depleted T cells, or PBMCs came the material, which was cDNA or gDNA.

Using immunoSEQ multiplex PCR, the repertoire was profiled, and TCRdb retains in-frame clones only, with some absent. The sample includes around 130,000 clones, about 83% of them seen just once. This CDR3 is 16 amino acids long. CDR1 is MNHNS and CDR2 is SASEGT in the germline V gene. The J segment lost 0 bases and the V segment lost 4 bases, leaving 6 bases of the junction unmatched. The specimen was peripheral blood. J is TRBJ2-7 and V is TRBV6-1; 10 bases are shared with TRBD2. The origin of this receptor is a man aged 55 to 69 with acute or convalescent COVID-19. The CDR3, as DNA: TGTGCCAGCAGTGTGCTTAGCGGGAGGACCTCCTACGAGCAGTACTTC. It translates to CASSVLSGRTSYEQYF.